These T cell receptor beta chains were read from a single sample in a study of T cell responses to AZD1222 COVID-19 vaccine. Measured with immunoSEQ multiplex PCR; TCRdb has only the in-frame clones, and not every one. This table holds more than 70,000 clones, about 88% found once. This sample comprised peripheral blood, obtained on day 0 of AZD1222 vaccination. The origin of the receptors is an adult in good health. Both conserved end residues are part of each CDR3. D genes are given only for firm matches. Clone size appears in some rows only: once, few, many, or a class for an expanded clone.

CDR3 DNA: TGTGCCAGCAGCTGGGACAGGTACACTGAAGCTTTCTTT
CDR3 protein: CASSWDRYTEAFF
V gene: TRBV6-5
clone size: -
J gene: TRBJ1-1
D gene: TRBD1

CDR3 DNA: TGTGCCAGCAGTTACTCCTACAGAGATTCACCCCTCCACTTT
CDR3 protein: CASSYSYRDSPLHF
V gene: TRBV6-5
clone size: -
J gene: TRBJ1-6
D gene: -

CDR3 DNA: TGTGCCAGCAGTGAGTGGACGGGGGGGCGAGATACGCAGTATTTT
CDR3 protein: CASSEWTGGRDTQYF
V gene: TRBV6-4
clone size: few
J gene: TRBJ2-3
D gene: TRBD2

CDR3 DNA: TGTGCCAGCAGCTCAAACCGGGACTATTACGAGCAGTACTTC
CDR3 protein: CASSSNRDYYEQYF
V gene: TRBV7-9
clone size: -
J gene: TRBJ2-7
D gene: TRBD2

CDR3 DNA: TGTGCCAGCAGCCCCAGCGGGGGAGAGGCCGGGGAGCTGTTTTTT
CDR3 protein: CASSPSGGEAGELFF
V gene: TRBV7-8
clone size: -
J gene: TRBJ2-2
D gene: TRBD2

CDR3 DNA: TGTGCCAGCAGTTACTCCCTTTGGAGTGAGCAGTTCTTC
CDR3 protein: CASSYSLWSEQFF
V gene: TRBV6-5
clone size: -
J gene: TRBJ2-1
D gene: -

CDR3 DNA: TGTGCCAGCAGCGCGCCGGGACCTGGGAGGGAGACCCAGTACTTC
CDR3 protein: CASSAPGPGRETQYF
V gene: TRBV5-4
clone size: -
J gene: TRBJ2-5
D gene: -

CDR3 DNA: TGTGCCAGTAGCCCACCAAGATCACTTAACACTGAAGCTTTCTTT
CDR3 protein: CASSPPRSLNTEAFF
V gene: TRBV19
clone size: -
J gene: TRBJ1-1
D gene: -

CDR3 DNA: TGCGCCAGCAGCCTCGGACAGGGCAGGGAAGCTTTCTTT
CDR3 protein: CASSLGQGREAFF
V gene: TRBV5-1
clone size: -
J gene: TRBJ1-1
D gene: TRBD1

CDR3 DNA: TGTGCCAGCAGCGTCCTGACTTTCCCTCACTTT
CDR3 protein: CASSVLTFPHF
V gene: TRBV9
clone size: -
J gene: TRBJ1-1
D gene: -

CDR3 DNA: TGCGCCAGCAGCTGGGGACAGGGAAGCTACGAGCAGTACTTC
CDR3 protein: CASSWGQGSYEQYF
V gene: TRBV5-1
clone size: -
J gene: TRBJ2-7
D gene: TRBD1

CDR3 DNA: TGCGCCAGCAGCTTGGACGTAAACTATGGCTACACCTTC
CDR3 protein: CASSLDVNYGYTF
V gene: TRBV5-1
clone size: -
J gene: TRBJ1-2
D gene: -

CDR3 DNA: TGTGCCAGCAGTTCGGGACATAATGAGCAGTTCTTC
CDR3 protein: CASSSGHNEQFF
V gene: TRBV6-5
clone size: once
J gene: TRBJ2-1
D gene: -

CDR3 DNA: TGTGCCAGCAGCTTAGGTGGTTCAACTAATGAAAAACTGTTTTTT
CDR3 protein: CASSLGGSTNEKLFF
V gene: TRBV5-4
clone size: -
J gene: TRBJ1-4
D gene: -

CDR3 DNA: TGCGCCAGCAGGCTTGACCCGGGAGGCAATCAGCCCCAGCATTTT
CDR3 protein: CASRLDPGGNQPQHF
V gene: TRBV5-1
clone size: -
J gene: TRBJ1-5
D gene: -

CDR3 DNA: TGTGCCAGCAGCTTAAATCCAGTCCTCCATAACTATGGCTACACCTTC
CDR3 protein: CASSLNPVLHNYGYTF
V gene: TRBV7-3
clone size: -
J gene: TRBJ1-2
D gene: -

CDR3 DNA: TGTGCTAGTGGTCCGGTACTGGGTTCCGGGGGATATAGCAATCAGCCCCAGCATTTT
CDR3 protein: CASGPVLGSGGYSNQPQHF
V gene: TRBV12-5
clone size: -
J gene: TRBJ1-5
D gene: -

CDR3 DNA: TGCAGTGCTAGTACCGACAGGGTAGAGGAAAAACTGTTTTTT
CDR3 protein: CSASTDRVEEKLFF
V gene: TRBV20-1
clone size: -
J gene: TRBJ1-4
D gene: TRBD1

CDR3 DNA: TGTGCCAGCAGCCCATTAGAAGGACAGGGGGCGAGCAATGAGCAGTTCTTC
CDR3 protein: CASSPLEGQGASNEQFF
V gene: TRBV9
clone size: -
J gene: TRBJ2-1
D gene: TRBD1

CDR3 DNA: TGTGCCAGCAGTCCCGGCGGGACAGGAGATACGCAGTATTTT
CDR3 protein: CASSPGGTGDTQYF
V gene: TRBV27
clone size: -
J gene: TRBJ2-3
D gene: TRBD1

CDR3 DNA: TGTGCCAGTAGTAGACACAGCTCCTACGAGCAGTACTTC
CDR3 protein: CASSRHSSYEQYF
V gene: TRBV19
clone size: -
J gene: TRBJ2-7
D gene: -

CDR3 DNA: TGTGCCACCAGCAGAGATCAGGGCTACAATGAGCAGTTCTTC
CDR3 protein: CATSRDQGYNEQFF
V gene: TRBV15
clone size: -
J gene: TRBJ2-1
D gene: -

CDR3 DNA: TGTGCCAGCAGCTTGGGGCAGTACCAAGAGACCCAGTACTTC
CDR3 protein: CASSLGQYQETQYF
V gene: TRBV5-8
clone size: -
J gene: TRBJ2-5
D gene: -

CDR3 DNA: TGTGCCAGCAGCTTCTACTGGGGCCGGGGCAATGAGCAGTTCTTC
CDR3 protein: CASSFYWGRGNEQFF
V gene: TRBV5-4
clone size: few
J gene: TRBJ2-1
D gene: -

CDR3 DNA: TGTGCCAGTAGTATGGGACTAGCGGACTACACCGGGGAGCTGTTTTTT
CDR3 protein: CASSMGLADYTGELFF
V gene: TRBV19
clone size: -
J gene: TRBJ2-2
D gene: TRBD2

CDR3 DNA: TGCGCCAGCAGCCAAGATGGTCTAGGAACGGGTCCAAACACCATATATTTT
CDR3 protein: CASSQDGLGTGPNTIYF
V gene: TRBV4-3
clone size: many
J gene: TRBJ1-3
D gene: -

CDR3 DNA: TGTGCTAGCAGCCTAACAACAGGGTTGGAGACCCAGTACTTC
CDR3 protein: CASSLTTGLETQYF
V gene: TRBV7-7
clone size: -
J gene: TRBJ2-5
D gene: -

CDR3 DNA: TGTGCCTGGAGTCGGAACTACCAAGAGACCCAGTACTTC
CDR3 protein: CAWSRNYQETQYF
V gene: TRBV30
clone size: -
J gene: TRBJ2-5
D gene: -

CDR3 DNA: TGTGCCAGCAGCTTACAAGGGATCGGGCAGTTCTTC
CDR3 protein: CASSLQGIGQFF
V gene: TRBV7-6
clone size: -
J gene: TRBJ2-1
D gene: -

CDR3 DNA: TGTGCCAGCAGCCCGACGACAGGGAACACAGATACGCAGTATTTT
CDR3 protein: CASSPTTGNTDTQYF
V gene: TRBV3-1/TRBV3-2
clone size: -
J gene: TRBJ2-3
D gene: TRBD1

CDR3 DNA: TGTGCCAGCAGGGGACAGGTGGGCACTGAAGCTTTCTTT
CDR3 protein: CASRGQVGTEAFF
V gene: TRBV2
clone size: -
J gene: TRBJ1-1
D gene: TRBD1

CDR3 DNA: TGTGCCAGCAGCCCGCCTAACACTGAAGCTTTCTTT
CDR3 protein: CASSPPNTEAFF
V gene: TRBV5-5
clone size: -
J gene: TRBJ1-1
D gene: -

CDR3 DNA: TGTGCCAGCAGCTTAGTATCCGGGGGAAGCTATGGCTACACCTTC
CDR3 protein: CASSLVSGGSYGYTF
V gene: TRBV11-2
clone size: -
J gene: TRBJ1-2
D gene: -

CDR3 DNA: TGTGCTAGTGCTTTCCGGCTAGCGGGGAGCTCCTACAATGAGCAGTTCTTC
CDR3 protein: CASAFRLAGSSYNEQFF
V gene: TRBV12-5
clone size: -
J gene: TRBJ2-1
D gene: TRBD2

CDR3 DNA: TGTGCCAGCAGCTTATACAATGGCTACACCTTC
CDR3 protein: CASSLYNGYTF
V gene: TRBV7-6
clone size: once
J gene: TRBJ1-2
D gene: -

CDR3 DNA: TGTGCCAGCAGCTTGGGACTAGCGACAGATACGCAGTATTTT
CDR3 protein: CASSLGLATDTQYF
V gene: TRBV14
clone size: -
J gene: TRBJ2-3
D gene: TRBD2

CDR3 DNA: TGTGCCAGCAGCCAGGAGAGGGTGAGGTCGTATAATTCACCCCTCCACTTT
CDR3 protein: CASSQERVRSYNSPLHF
V gene: TRBV7-2
clone size: -
J gene: TRBJ1-6
D gene: -

CDR3 DNA: TGTGCCAGCAGCTTAGGACAGACCCCTGGAAACACCATATATTTT
CDR3 protein: CASSLGQTPGNTIYF
V gene: TRBV7-6
clone size: -
J gene: TRBJ1-3
D gene: -

CDR3 DNA: TGCGCCAGCAGCCAAGATGCCGGGAACCAGCCCCAGCATTTT
CDR3 protein: CASSQDAGNQPQHF
V gene: TRBV4-3
clone size: -
J gene: TRBJ1-5
D gene: -

CDR3 DNA: TGTGCTAGTGGAACTACGCAGTATTTT
CDR3 protein: CASGTTQYF
V gene: TRBV12-5
clone size: -
J gene: TRBJ2-3
D gene: -